This entry lists 13 T cell receptor beta chains sequenced from one sample in a study of identical twins. TCRdb recomputed calls from the 5' RACE reads with MiXCR, one row per CDR3 protein. The sample lists some 240,000 distinct CDR3 sequences; roughly a tenth were seen once. Source material: memory T cells sorted from blood. The receptors originated from a man aged 45 to 65 in good health.

This clonotype was seen a handful of times. The CDR3 DNA sequence: TGTGCCAGCAGTTACCACACTGAAGCTTTCTTT. It codes for CASSYHTEAFF. The rearrangement links TRBV6-2 or TRBV6-3 to TRBJ1-1, with D unclear. V was trimmed by 2 bases and J by 3 bases, leaving 1 base between them. Per germline, CDR1 MNHEY and CDR2 SVGEGT. The CDR3 is made up of 11 amino acids.

About this clonotype itself: A read error may explain this, as a much larger clone is one base away. The CDR3 sequence: CSASSGRLEGGQETQYF. The CDR3 DNA reads as TGCAGTGCTTCCTCTGGAAGGCTAGAGGGAGGCCAAGAGACCCAGTACTTC. The chain combines TRBV20-1 with TRBJ2-5, with D perhaps matching TRBD2 (6 bases). This CDR3 spans 17 amino acids. CDR1 and CDR2 (germline): DFQATT, SNEGSKA (reference sequence). V was pared by 5 bases and J by 1 base, with 23 bases between.

This clonotype has only a few counts. The CDR3: CSARGNDGSWSSYNSPLHF. For the CDR3, the DNA is TGCAGTGCTAGAGGGAATGACGGATCCTGGAGCTCCTATAATTCACCCCTCCACTTT. V and J are TRBV20-1 and TRBJ1-6, with D unclear. V lost 1 base to trimming and J lost 0 bases, with 19 bases between them. Germline V lookup: CDR1 DFQATT, CDR2 SNEGSKA (reference sequence). The CDR3 sequence is 19 residues long.

This clonotype was detected a few times. The chain's CDR3 is CSASPGSTNTEAFF. As DNA, the CDR3 is TGCAGTGCTAGCCCAGGGAGCACGAACACTGAAGCTTTCTTT. The V call is TRBV20-1, the J call TRBJ1-1; D perhaps matches TRBD1 (5 bases). Per the germline V gene, CDR1 is DFQATT and CDR2 is SNEGSKA (reference sequence). The CDR3 covers 14 residues. V shed 3 bases and J shed 1 base, with 12 bases lying between them.

This clonotype was detected a few times. The rearrangement links TRBV5-1 to TRBJ2-1; 9 nucleotides align to TRBD1. The CDR3 totals 15 residues. The junction had 6 bases not matched to a gene; V was cut back by 4 bases and J by 4 bases. Germline CDR1 and CDR2: SGHRS and YFSETQ. CDR3: CASSTGQGPYNEQFF. DNA for the CDR3: TGCGCCAGCAGCACCGGACAGGGGCCTTACAATGAGCAGTTCTTC.

This clonotype occurred many times. The genes are TRBV27 and TRBJ2-7, with D perhaps matching TRBD1 (6 bases). The ends were cut back, 4 bases at V and 0 bases at J, with 16 bases in the middle. The CDR3 is 16 amino acids. Germline values: CDR1 MNHEY, CDR2 SMNVEV (reference sequence). DNA for the CDR3: TGTGCCAGCAGTTCTCCTATCTGGGGACACTCCTACGAGCAGTACTTC. This translates into CASSSPIWGHSYEQYF.

The J gene is TRBJ2-1, the V gene TRBV11-1; D may match TRBD1 or TRBD2 (7 bases each). Germline CDR1 SGHAT, CDR2 FQDESV (reference sequence). The CDR3 has 16 residues. Trimming removed 1 base at V and 7 bases at J, with 17 bases between. CDR3 loop: CASSLGRGGTQNEQFF. As DNA, the CDR3 is TGTGCCAGCAGCTTAGGCAGGGGGGGGACTCAAAATGAGCAGTTCTTC.

This clonotype came up many times. V and J are TRBV5-1 and TRBJ1-1; D uncertain. V dropped 2 bases and J dropped 1 base, with 6 bases sitting between them. The CDR3 runs to 13 residues. Looked up from germline, CDR1 is SGHRS and CDR2 is YFSETQ. DNA for the CDR3: TGCGCCAGCAGCTTCTCAGCGAACACTGAAGCTTTCTTT. It yields the protein CASSFSANTEAFF.

As regards this clonotype: Germline and junction disagree at one end, which may indicate a read error. V and J are TRBV7-2 and TRBJ2-4, with 9 positions matching TRBD1. This CDR3 comprises 17 residues. Germline values: CDR1 SGHTA, CDR2 FQGNSA. CDR3 DNA: TGTGCCAGCAGCTCCGCGCCAACCGGGACAGGGTGGAACACTCAGTACTTC. It specifies CASSSAPTGTGWNTQYF.

The table lists this clonotype with a few counts. The chain couples TRBV7-8 to TRBJ2-1, with 7 bases that match TRBD2. Per the germline V gene, CDR1 is SGHVS and CDR2 is FQNEAQ. There are 20 residues in the CDR3. V trimming: 5 bases; J trimming: 0 bases; junction bases outside the gene matches: 19. In nucleotides, the CDR3 is TGTGCCAGCAGCCCTAGGACCCGTCTGCTAGCGGAGAACTCCTACAATGAGCAGTTCTTC. Protein: CASSPRTRLLAENSYNEQFF.

The chain joins TRBV3-1 to TRBJ2-7; 9 nucleotides match TRBD2. CDR3 size: 15 residues. J lost 5 bases, V lost 1 base, and 6 bases had no gene match. Germline CDR1 and CDR2: LGHDT and YNNKEL (reference sequence). CDR3 residues: CASSQAGTSRNEQYF. CDR3 sequence (DNA): TGTGCCAGCAGCCAAGCTGGGACTAGCCGGAACGAGCAGTACTTC.

The sample holds many counts of this clonotype. The V call is TRBV5-1, the J call TRBJ2-6, with D hard to call. V lost 5 bases and J lost 2, with 5 bases in between. CDR3 length equals 13 residues. Germline V gives CDR1 SGHRS, CDR2 YFSETQ. Written as DNA, the CDR3 is TGCGCCAGCAGATGGGCTGGGGCCAACGTCCTGACTTTC. Residues: CASRWAGANVLTF.

The genes are TRBV12-3 or TRBV12-4 and TRBJ2-3; no firm D call. The ends were cut back, 4 bases at V and 2 bases at J, with 13 bases in the middle. CDR3 size: 15 residues. The CDR3 DNA is TGTGCCAGCAGTTATAGTAGCTTACTCACAGATACGCAGTATTTT. The encoded protein is CASSYSSLLTDTQYF.